This entry lists 8 T cell receptor beta chains sequenced from one sample in a study of cytomegalovirus exposure and HLA in healthy donors. The table came from immunoSEQ multiplex PCR; TCRdb's copy has only in-frame clones and leaves some out. This sample has roughly 330,000 clones; about nine tenths occur once, and the top ten carry over 1%. Specimen: PBMCs. All receptors derive from a woman under 40 in good health and CMV-seropositive.

The chain employs TRBV7-9 and TRBJ1-5; D remains unclear. The CDR3 spans 17 residues. V lost 2 bases to trimming and J lost 4 bases, with 18 bases between them. Germline values: CDR1 SEHNR, CDR2 FQNEAQ (reference sequence). CDR3 protein: CASSLTRAGSENQPQHF. In DNA, the CDR3 is TGTGCCAGCAGCTTAACGCGGGCCGGGTCAGAAAATCAGCCCCAGCATTTT.

Turning to this clone: The sample contains more than one DNA sequence encoding this CDR3. The CDR3 DNA follows: TGTGCCAGCAGCTTGGAGGGACGGTCCTACGAGCAGTACTTC. This translates into CASSLEGRSYEQYF. V and J are TRBV5-4 and TRBJ2-7; possibly TRBD1 or TRBD2 for D (5 bases each). The CDR3 loop spans 14 amino acids. Trimming took 0 bases from V and 1 from J, leaving 8 bases between them. Per germline, CDR1 SGHNT and CDR2 YYREEE (reference sequence).

The chain is built from TRBV7-3 and TRBJ2-6, with D possibly TRBD2 on 6 matching bases. The CDR3 has 17 amino acids. V gave up 2 bases and J gave up 0 bases, with 11 bases separating them. Germline assignment: CDR1 SGHTA and CDR2 FQGTGA. The CDR3 sequence is CASSLGAGSSGANVLTF. The CDR3 DNA reads TGTGCCAGCAGCTTAGGGGCGGGAAGCTCTGGGGCCAACGTCCTGACTTTC.

This clone was counted a single time. Written as DNA, the CDR3 is TGTGCCAGCAGGACAGGGGAAGCCGGGGAGCTGTTTTTT. Residues: CASRTGEAGELFF. The chain is built from TRBV6-5 and TRBJ2-2, with 8 bases lining up with TRBD1. Trimming at V came to 6 bases and at J to 6 bases, leaving 3 bases not matched to a gene. The CDR3 totals 13 residues. Per the germline V gene, CDR1 is MNHEY and CDR2 is SVGAGI.

The chain combines TRBV27 with TRBJ2-3; 7 nucleotides agree with TRBD2. Germline CDR1 and CDR2: MNHEY and SMNVEV (reference sequence). Trimming cost V 1 base and J 1 base; bases outside gene matches: 26. The length of the CDR3 is 23 residues. CDR3 in amino acids: CASSLYYSTPSRTRSPGTDTQYF. The CDR3 DNA sequence: TGTGCCAGCAGTTTATACTACTCAACTCCATCCAGGACTAGATCTCCCGGCACAGATACGCAGTATTTT.

The rearrangement joins TRBV27 to TRBJ1-1; perhaps TRBD1 as D (5 bases). The CDR3 contains 13 residues. The V end lost 5 bases, the J end lost 3 bases, and 10 bases lay between the germline ends. CDR1 and CDR2 from the germline V gene are MNHEY and SMNVEV (reference sequence). The CDR3 nucleotides read TGTGCCAGCAGTCCCGACAGTGACACTGAAGCTTTCTTT. It specifies CASSPDSDTEAFF.

The genes are TRBV30 and TRBJ1-2; D ambiguous. Trimming pared 1 base from V and 4 bases from J, leaving 7 bases between. The CDR3 extends over 12 amino acids. Germline V lookup: CDR1 GTSNPN, CDR2 SVGIG (reference sequence). The CDR3 is CAWSADSYGYTF. The CDR3 DNA follows: TGTGCCTGGAGTGCAGATTCCTATGGCTACACCTTC.

The chain carries TRBV4-3 and TRBJ2-7; D uncertain. Looked up from germline, CDR1 is LGHNA and CDR2 is YSLEER. Trimming shortened V by 1 base and J by 4 bases, and 8 bases separated the two germline ends. This CDR3 comprises 13 residues. The CDR3 DNA sequence: TGCGCCAGCAGCCAAGTAAAAGATTACGAGCAGTACTTC. Its protein is CASSQVKDYEQYF.